This paragraph covers one T cell receptor (beta chain) sequence. CDR3 size: 14 residues. From germline, CDR1 is MDHEN and CDR2 SYDVKM. Trimming pared 7 bases from V and 4 bases from J, leaving 17 bases between. The table came from immunoSEQ multiplex PCR; TCRdb's copy has only in-frame clones and leaves some out. There are roughly 46,000 clones in the sample; around 74% occur only once, and approximately 12% lies in the top ten. Indicated time point: cycle 4 day 1 (C4D1), after 5 to 7 weeks of nivolumab. Each patient experienced a relapse that followed autologous stem cell transplantation, and brentuximab vedotin exposure varied. The data derive from a study of PD-1 blockade in classical Hodgkin lymphoma.

The sequencing here drew on peripheral blood mononuclear cells (PBMCs), taken before the fourth cycle of nivolumab. The rearrangement uses TRBV28 and TRBJ2-7; no definite D call. This sequence originates from a human donor with classical Hodgkin lymphoma. The CDR3 DNA sequence: TGTGCCAGCACCCTTTCGGCAGGACGGTACGAGCAGTACTTC. Translating it yields CASTLSAGRYEQYF.